The 22 T cell receptor beta chains in this list originate from one sample, sequenced in a study of T cells in Graves' hyperthyroidism and ophthalmopathy. The TCR beta CDR3 regions underwent amplification using RNA transcripts as the source. The HTBI primer set drove a first-round RT-PCR of the TCR CDR3. TCRdb re-called the multiplex PCR reads with MiXCR, one entry per CDR3 protein. The repertoire has a few hundred thousand distinct CDR3 sequences, roughly an eighth of them found once; the top ten carry about 5%. The sample was blood. The receptors here all came from a woman aged 18-29 years with Graves' hyperthyroidism.

At least ten counts were recorded for this clonotype. The chain has TRBV5-5 and TRBJ2-7; TRBD1 matches 7 bases. Germline trimming cut 4 bases from V and 5 bases from J; bases unmatched to any gene: 6. Germline V gene sequence: CDR1 SGHKS, CDR2 YYEKEE (reference sequence). This CDR3 comprises 13 residues. CDR3: CASSPDRVHEQYF. Here the CDR3 DNA reads TGTGCCAGCAGCCCAGACAGGGTCCACGAGCAGTACTTC.

This clonotype was counted at least ten times. The chain recombines TRBV9 with TRBJ2-3; 7 nucleotides align to TRBD1. Germline V gene data show CDR1 as SGDLS and CDR2 as YYNGEE. This CDR3 is built from 15 residues. Trimming removed 3 bases from V and 0 bases from J; junction bases left unmatched: 4. The CDR3 spells CASSGTGVSTDTQYF. CDR3 DNA: TGTGCCAGCAGCGGAACAGGGGTTAGCACAGATACGCAGTATTTT.

Many counts were recorded for this clonotype. CDR3: CASSSVVGGELFF. As DNA, the CDR3 is TGTGCCAGCAGCTCCGTCGTAGGCGGGGAGCTGTTTTTT. This chain joins TRBV7-3 and TRBJ2-2; D gene uncertain. The CDR3 totals 13 residues. CDR1 and CDR2 (germline): SGHTA, FQGTGA. V shed 4 bases and J shed 7 bases, with 10 bases lying between them.

This clonotype was observed many times. The rearrangement uses TRBV28 and TRBJ2-5, with 9 bases lining up with TRBD2. The V gene end was trimmed by 2 bases and the J gene end by 5 bases; junction bases not matched to a gene: 18. The CDR3 spans 19 residues. Germline-derived CDR1 and CDR2 are MDHEN and SYDVKM. CDR3 protein: CASSLRRFAGGPVGETQYF. The CDR3 DNA reads as TGTGCCAGCAGTTTAAGACGTTTTGCGGGAGGGCCGGTTGGGGAGACCCAGTACTTC.

This clonotype was seen at least ten times. The V gene is TRBV7-9, the J gene TRBJ2-7, with D possibly matching TRBD2 (5 bases). Germline V gene lookup returns CDR1 SEHNR and CDR2 FQNEAQ (reference sequence). V shed 5 bases and J shed 1 base, with 9 bases lying between them. There are 13 residues in the CDR3. The CDR3 DNA sequence: TGTGCCAGCAGCACCCGGGATTCCTACGAGCAGTACTTC. Translating gives CASSTRDSYEQYF.

This chain uses TRBV6-1 with TRBJ1-3; TRBD1 might be the D (5 bases). There are 14 residues in the CDR3. Trimming removed 6 bases at V and 0 bases at J, with 9 bases between. Per germline, CDR1 MNHNS and CDR2 SASEGT. Here the CDR3 DNA reads TGTGCCAGCAGCAGGGAGGCCTCTGGAAACACCATATATTTT. This translates into CASSREASGNTIYF.

V and J are TRBV19 and TRBJ2-7; no clear D. There are 13 residues in the CDR3. V was trimmed by 3 bases and J by 3 bases, leaving 9 bases between them. The germline V gene encodes CDR1 LNHDA and CDR2 SQIVND (reference sequence). CDR3 sequence: CASSIYLHYEQYF. For the CDR3, the DNA is TGTGCCAGTAGTATCTACCTACACTACGAGCAGTACTTC.

This clonotype was counted only a few times. This chain uses TRBV2 with TRBJ2-2; D is ambiguous. The CDR3 length is 15 residues. Per germline, CDR1 SNHLY and CDR2 FYNNEI. With 3 bases removed from V and 5 bases from J, the gap between germline ends came to 13 bases. The CDR3 loop reads CASSESAGETGELFF. In DNA form, the CDR3 reads TGTGCCAGCAGTGAGTCGGCAGGAGAAACCGGGGAGCTGTTTTTT. The full variable domain, with the rest looked up from reference TRBV2 and TRBJ2-2, is EPEVTQTPSHQVTQMGQEVILRCVPISNHLYFYWYRQILGQKVEFLVSFYNNEISEKSEIFDDQFSVERPDGSNFTLKIRSTKLEDSAMYFCASSESAGETGELFFGEGSRLTVL.

This clonotype was detected ten times or more. This chain connects TRBV27 to TRBJ1-5, with 7 nucleotides matching TRBD1. J was trimmed by 11 bases and V by 2 bases; bases with no gene match: 6. The CDR3 loop spans 13 amino acids. CDR1 is MNHEY, CDR2 SMNVEV, per germline (reference sequence). In DNA form, the CDR3 reads TGTGCCAGCAGTTTACGGACAGGTTCGACCCAGCATTTT. Translated: CASSLRTGSTQHF.

There are many counts of this clonotype. This chain joins TRBV7-2 and TRBJ2-5; D is uncertain. With 4 bases removed from V and 3 bases from J, the gap between germline ends came to 6 bases. The CDR3 spans 12 residues. In germline, CDR1 is SGHTA, CDR2 FQGNSA. In DNA form, the CDR3 reads TGTGCCAGCAGCTGGCTGAAAGAGACCCAGTACTTC. It translates to CASSWLKETQYF. Combining the CDR3 with reference TRBV7-2 and TRBJ2-5 gives the whole variable domain GAGVSQSPSNKVTEKGKDVELRCDPISGHTALYWYRQSLGQGLEFLIYFQGNSAPDKSGLPSDRFSAERTGGSVSTLTIQRTQQEDSAVYLCASSWLKETQYFGPGTRLLVL.

There are many counts of this clonotype. The CDR3 DNA follows: TGTGCCAGCAGCGTAATCGGGCCTGCTAACTATGGCTACACCTTC. Protein sequence: CASSVIGPANYGYTF. The chain couples TRBV9 to TRBJ1-2, with no clear D. The CDR3 extends over 15 amino acids. Trimming took 1 base from V and 0 from J, leaving 10 bases between them. Germline V gene data show CDR1 as SGDLS and CDR2 as YYNGEE.

This clonotype was detected many times. V usage is TRBV27 and J usage is TRBJ2-3; D remains ambiguous. Per germline, CDR1 MNHEY and CDR2 SMNVEV (reference sequence). Trimming took off 3 bases at V and 7 bases at J, with 14 bases between the two ends. There are 14 residues in the CDR3. The CDR3 DNA follows: TGTGCCAGCAGTTTTGCGGAACAAAGATATACGCAGTATTTT. Its protein product is CASSFAEQRYTQYF.

This clonotype has a count of ten or more. The chain joins TRBV6-1 to TRBJ2-1; TRBD1 matches 9 bases. The CDR3 runs 14 residues. CDR1 MNHNS and CDR2 SASEGT come from the germline V gene. Trimming removed 3 bases from V and 10 bases from J; junction bases left unmatched: 7. The chain's CDR3 is CASSEGTGPEEQFF. The CDR3 nucleotides are TGTGCCAGCAGTGAGGGGACAGGGCCCGAGGAGCAGTTCTTC.

The chain uses TRBV28 and TRBJ2-7; D is possibly TRBD1 (6 bases). CDR3 length equals 15 residues. Germline V gives CDR1 MDHEN, CDR2 SYDVKM. The ends were cut back, 3 bases at V and 5 bases at J, with 17 bases in the middle. CDR3 sequence (DNA): TGTGCCAGCAGTTTCCCACAACAGGGCGCCAACGAGCAGTACTTC. Its protein product is CASSFPQQGANEQYF.

The V gene is TRBV7-8, the J gene TRBJ2-7; 7 bases are a match to TRBD2. The V segment lost 5 bases and the J segment 4 bases; nucleotides outside the gene matches: 8. Germline CDR1 SGHVS, CDR2 FQNEAQ. The CDR3 extends over 14 amino acids. CDR3 residues: CASSPRREFYEQYF. CDR3 DNA: TGTGCCAGCAGCCCCCGGCGGGAGTTTTACGAGCAGTACTTC. Combining the CDR3 with reference TRBV7-8 and TRBJ2-7 gives the whole variable domain GAGVSQSPRYKVAKRGQDVALRCDPISGHVSLFWYQQALGQGPEFLTYFQNEAQLDKSGLPSDRFFAERPEGSVSTLKIQRTQQEDSAVYLCASSPRREFYEQYFGPGTRLTVT.

The chain joins TRBV28 to TRBJ2-3, with TRBD2 matching over 12 bases. Trimming took 4 bases from V and 4 from J; bases not matched to a gene: 9. This CDR3 comprises 17 residues. Germline lookup yields CDR1 MDHEN and CDR2 SYDVKM. The CDR3 bases are TGTGCCAGCAGTTCATCGACTAGCGGGAGTGGGTCAGATACGCAGTATTTT. It codes for CASSSSTSGSGSDTQYF.

This chain uses TRBV11-2 with TRBJ2-7; 14 nucleotides match TRBD2. Germline-derived CDR1 and CDR2 are SGHAT and FQNNGV. This CDR3 has 20 residues. V lost 1 base to trimming and J lost 2 bases; unmatched junction nucleotides: 13. The CDR3 sequence: CASSLALTSGGAGKTYEQYF. The CDR3 nucleotides read TGTGCCAGCAGCTTAGCCTTGACTAGCGGGGGGGCTGGGAAGACCTACGAGCAGTACTTC. The full variable domain, with the rest looked up from reference TRBV11-2 and TRBJ2-7, is EAGVAQSPRYKIIEKRQSVAFWCNPISGHATLYWYQQILGQGPKLLIQFQNNGVVDDSQLPKDRFSAERLKGVDSTLKIQPAKLEDSAVYLCASSLALTSGGAGKTYEQYFGPGTRLTVT.

Remarks on this clonotype: A much larger clone is a single base away; this may be a read error. The chain links TRBV9 to TRBJ1-1; D gene uncertain. Germline-derived CDR1 and CDR2 are SGDLS and YYNGEE. The CDR3 sequence is 13 residues long. DNA of the CDR3: TGTACCAGCAGCACGTACGAGGGCACTGAAGCTTTCTTT. As protein: CTSSTYEGTEAFF.

In its sample, this clonotype was seen many times. The chain uses TRBV27 and TRBJ2-3, with a possible D match to TRBD2 (7 bases). The V and J ends lost 5 bases and 0 bases respectively, with 15 bases between them. From germline, CDR1 is MNHEY and CDR2 SMNVEV (reference sequence). The CDR3 has 16 residues. The CDR3, as DNA: TGTGCCAGCAGTCTGAGGGGGACTATTAGCACAGATACGCAGTATTTT. Its protein is CASSLRGTISTDTQYF.

There are many counts of this clonotype. The CDR3 protein is CASRPGLYSNQPQHF. CDR3 bases: TGCGCCAGCAGGCCAGGGCTTTATAGCAATCAGCCCCAGCATTTT. J is TRBJ1-5 and V is TRBV5-1, with D perhaps matching TRBD1 (5 bases). The germline V and J ends were trimmed by 5 bases and 0 bases, with 12 bases remaining between them. This CDR3 comprises 15 residues. Germline V gives CDR1 SGHRS, CDR2 YFSETQ. The full variable domain, completed using reference TRBV5-1 and TRBJ1-5, is KAGVTQTPRYLIKTRGQQVTLSCSPISGHRSVSWYQQTPGQGLQFLFEYFSETQRNKGNFPGRFSGRQFSNSRSEMNVSTLELGDSALYLCASRPGLYSNQPQHFGDGTRLSIL.

This clonotype has only a few counts. The chain links TRBV11-2 to TRBJ1-2; D may be TRBD1 (6 bases). V was shortened by 6 bases and J by 0 bases, with 14 bases between the two germline ends. This CDR3 spans 15 amino acids. Germline lookup yields CDR1 SGHAT and CDR2 FQNNGV. Here the CDR3 DNA reads TGTGCCAGCAGAAATACAGGGTTTGCTAACTATGGCTACACCTTC. It yields the protein CASRNTGFANYGYTF.

This clonotype was observed many times. The J gene is TRBJ1-2, the V gene TRBV5-1; 7 bases match TRBD1. V lost 4 bases, J lost 5 bases, and 8 bases stayed unmatched. The CDR3 contains 14 residues. Germline CDR1 and CDR2: SGHRS and YFSETQ. DNA of the CDR3: TGCGCCAGCAGCGAGGGACAGACCACATATGGCTACACCTTC. This sequence encodes CASSEGQTTYGYTF.